The 27 T cell receptor beta chains below come from one sample, sequenced in a study of identical twins. Using its own MiXCR run on the 5' RACE reads, TCRdb lists one record per CDR3 protein. Of 150,000 or so distinct CDR3 sequences in the sample, around 3.4% were seen once. Sequences were obtained from memory T cells sorted from blood. All receptors come from a man aged 18 to 29 in good health.

This clonotype has at least ten counts. This chain links TRBV5-1 with TRBJ1-1, with D perhaps matching TRBD1 (6 bases). Trimming removed 3 bases from V and 11 bases from J, with 14 bases in between. CDR3 length: 12 amino acids. Per germline, CDR1 SGHRS and CDR2 YFSETQ. CDR3 amino acids: CASSSEQGEAFF. CDR3 in DNA: TGCGCCAGCAGCTCCGAACAGGGTGAGGCTTTCTTT.

Details on this clonotype: This could be a read error, since a much larger clone is one nucleotide away. V gene TRBV18 combines with J gene TRBJ2-7; D is ambiguous. CDR1 is KGHSH and CDR2 is LQKENI in the germline V gene. CDR3 length: 14 residues. The CDR3 DNA is TGTGCCGGCTCCCCGGTAAGTTTAGGGAACGAGCAGTACTTC. Translating gives CAGSPVSLGNEQYF.

This clonotype was seen ten or more times. The V and J genes are TRBV7-2 and TRBJ1-2; D is possibly TRBD1 (5 bases). The germline gives CDR1 SGHTA, CDR2 FQGNSA. Trimming cost V 3 bases and J 7 bases, with 12 bases left between them. CDR3 length: 13 amino acids. The CDR3 nucleotides are TGTGCCAGCAGCTTGGGGGAGACGACTGGCTACACCTTC. Its translation is CASSLGETTGYTF. The entire variable domain, with the rest obtained from reference TRBV7-2 and TRBJ1-2, is as follows: GAGVSQSPSNKVTEKGKDVELRCDPISGHTALYWYRQSLGQGLEFLIYFQGNSAPDKSGLPSDRFSAERTGGSVSTLTIQRTQQEDSAVYLCASSLGETTGYTFGSGTRLTVV.

The table lists this clonotype with many counts. The chain carries TRBV15 and TRBJ2-4, with 9 bases lining up with TRBD1. Trimming took 5 bases from V and 8 from J; bases not matched to a gene: 10. CDR3 length: 15 residues. CDR1 and CDR2 (germline): LNHNV, YYDKDF (reference sequence). CDR3 residues: CATSVPGTGKDIQYF. The CDR3 nucleotides read TGTGCCACCAGCGTTCCCGGGACAGGGAAGGACATTCAGTACTTC.

This clonotype was counted many times. V usage is TRBV6-1 and J usage is TRBJ2-2; TRBD2 agrees at 8 bases. Per germline, CDR1 MNHNS and CDR2 SASEGT. The V segment lost 6 bases and the J segment 0 bases; nucleotides outside the gene matches: 6. There are 16 residues in the CDR3. CDR3 residues: CASRNGGGANTGELFF. The CDR3 coding sequence is TGTGCCAGCAGGAACGGGGGGGGAGCGAACACCGGGGAGCTGTTTTTT.

V usage is TRBV10-1 and J usage is TRBJ2-1, with D perhaps matching TRBD2 (6 bases). Germline V gene lookup returns CDR1 WNHNN and CDR2 SYGVQD (reference sequence). The V end lost 3 bases, the J end lost 5 bases, and 14 bases lay between the germline ends. This CDR3 comprises 15 residues. CDR3 in DNA: TGCGCCAGCAGTGATTCGGGAGTGGGTAACAATGAGCAGTTCTTC. Protein product: CASSDSGVGNNEQFF.

This clonotype has a count of ten or more. This sequence joins TRBV3-1 and TRBJ2-5; D remains ambiguous. This CDR3 region has 13 residues. V lost 3 bases to trimming and J lost 7 bases, with 12 bases between them. Looked up from germline, CDR1 is LGHDT and CDR2 is YNNKEL (reference sequence). The CDR3 is CASSQRTARTQYF. CDR3 in DNA: TGTGCCAGCAGCCAGAGGACGGCACGGACCCAGTACTTC.

This clonotype was recorded a few times. The rearrangement joins TRBV10-3 to TRBJ1-1, with 10 positions matching TRBD1. The germline CDR1 and CDR2 sequences are ENHRY and SYGVKD. The CDR3 length is 14 residues. The V and J ends lost 6 bases and 7 bases, in that order; junction bases with no gene match: 8. The CDR3 region has the DNA TGTGCCATCAGCTCCGGGACAGGGGTGATTGAAGCTTTCTTT. Amino acids: CAISSGTGVIEAFF.

This clonotype was counted ten times or more. Here the CDR3 DNA reads TGTGCCACTGGGAGGGGGATGAGCGCAGATACGCAGTATTTT. It codes for CATGRGMSADTQYF. V is TRBV19 and J is TRBJ2-3, with D possibly matching TRBD2 (7 bases). V was clipped by 10 bases and J by 4 bases, with 18 bases between them. The CDR3 covers 14 residues. Germline loops: CDR1 LNHDA, CDR2 SQIVND (reference sequence).

This clonotype showed up many times. This chain uses TRBV4-3 with TRBJ2-3; D unclear. This CDR3 region has 14 residues. Germline V gives CDR1 LGHNA, CDR2 YSLEER. Between the trimmed V and J ends, which lost 0 bases and 3 bases, there was a span of 7 bases. The DNA of the CDR3 is TGCGCCAGCAGCCAAGATTCTGGAACAGATACGCAGTATTTT. Residues: CASSQDSGTDTQYF.

Written as DNA, the CDR3 is TGTGCCAGCAGCCAAGATGGCCGGGGCTTAACGCCCCAGCATTTT. Protein product: CASSQDGRGLTPQHF. V usage is TRBV4-2 and J usage is TRBJ1-5, with D perhaps matching TRBD1 (5 bases). Germline CDR1 LGHNA, CDR2 YNFKEQ. The V end was cut by 0 bases, the J end by 9 bases, with 15 bases between. This CDR3 contains 15 residues.

This clonotype was picked up many times. This chain joins TRBV18 and TRBJ2-7, with D possibly being TRBD1 (6 bases). Trimming cost V 3 bases and J 2 bases, with 14 bases left between them. The CDR3 consists of 15 residues. CDR1 and CDR2 (germline): KGHSH, LQKENI. CDR3 nucleotides: TGTGCCAGCTCACCCACCCAGGGGTCCCCCTACGAGCAGTACTTC. Protein product: CASSPTQGSPYEQYF.

This clonotype was counted many times. The chain joins TRBV11-2 to TRBJ2-7; 13 bases line up with TRBD2. Trimming at V came to 4 bases and at J to 4 bases, leaving 13 bases not matched to a gene. The germline V gene encodes CDR1 SGHAT and CDR2 FQNNGV. The CDR3 totals 18 residues. The CDR3 nucleotides read TGTGCCAGCAGCTCCCCTTTTCGGACTAGCGGGAGCCCGTACGAGCAGTACTTC. Residues: CASSSPFRTSGSPYEQYF.

This clonotype appeared many times. This sequence joins TRBV6-2 or TRBV6-3 and TRBJ2-7; D is unresolved. The CDR3 has 11 residues. Germline loops: CDR1 MNHEY, CDR2 SVGEGT. V was trimmed by 5 bases and J by 7 bases, leaving 9 bases between them. CDR3 nucleotide sequence: TGTGCCAGCAGTAACCTGGCGGAGCAGTACTTC. This encodes CASSNLAEQYF.

This clonotype was counted ten times or more. The CDR3 spells CASSRQGEGDNEQFF. The CDR3 DNA reads as TGTGCCAGCAGCAGACAGGGTGAAGGGGACAATGAGCAGTTCTTC. This sequence joins TRBV7-2 and TRBJ2-1; 7 nucleotides agree with TRBD1. The CDR3 sequence is 15 residues long. Looked up from germline, CDR1 is SGHTA and CDR2 is FQGNSA. The junction had 9 bases not matched to a gene; V was cut back by 5 bases and J by 5 bases.

This clonotype was recorded many times. The chain joins TRBV29-1 to TRBJ2-7; TRBD1 aligns across 11 bases. The germline V gene encodes CDR1 SQVTM and CDR2 ANQGSEA. The CDR3 has 16 residues. J gave up 4 bases and V 6 bases, and 14 bases lay outside the gene matches. DNA of the CDR3: TGCAGCGTCAGTACCGGGACAGGGGGAAGAACGTACGAGCAGTACTTC. Its translation is CSVSTGTGGRTYEQYF.

This clonotype was seen at least ten times. The chain employs TRBV6-2 or TRBV6-3 and TRBJ2-5, with 9 bases fitting TRBD2. With V trimmed by 4 bases and J by 2 bases, 5 bases remained unmatched. Germline values: CDR1 MNHEY, CDR2 SVGEGT. The CDR3 consists of 15 residues. CDR3: CASSSPGLAQETQYF. The CDR3 nucleotides read TGTGCCAGCAGTTCCCCGGGACTAGCTCAAGAGACCCAGTACTTC.

This clonotype was counted only a few times. The rearrangement joins TRBV14 to TRBJ2-5, with D uncertain. The CDR3 spans 15 residues. Germline CDR1 SGHDN, CDR2 FVKESK. Trimming removed 1 base at V and 5 bases at J, with 14 bases between. In DNA, the CDR3 is TGTGCCAGCAGCCAAGTCAGGTTCGTCCCGGAGACCCAGTACTTC. Translated: CASSQVRFVPETQYF.

This clonotype has at least ten counts. This chain uses TRBV11-2 with TRBJ2-3, with TRBD2 identical over 10 bases. The CDR3 has 16 amino acids. The germline CDR1 and CDR2 sequences are SGHAT and FQNNGV. Trimming cost V 1 base and J 0 bases; bases outside gene matches: 1. The CDR3 nucleotides read TGTGCCAGCAGCTTAGGGGGACTAGCGAGCACAGATACGCAGTATTTT. As protein: CASSLGGLASTDTQYF.

At least ten counts were recorded for this clonotype. The J gene is TRBJ1-2, the V gene TRBV2; D remains unclear. The CDR3 contains 13 residues. The ends were cut back, 3 bases at V and 2 bases at J, with 7 bases in the middle. Germline CDR1 is SNHLY and CDR2 is FYNNEI. The CDR3 DNA sequence: TGTGCCAGCAGTGACGGACCCAACTATGGCTACACCTTC. Translation: CASSDGPNYGYTF.

This clonotype was seen a few times. This chain links TRBV2 with TRBJ2-3, with D perhaps matching TRBD2 (7 bases). This CDR3 has 15 amino acids. Trimming stripped 0 bases from V and 10 bases from J, with 17 bases between. Germline-derived CDR1 and CDR2 are SNHLY and FYNNEI. For the CDR3, the DNA is TGTGCCAGCAGTGAAGCTAGAGGGGGGGGCTGGGCGCAGTATTTT. The encoded protein is CASSEARGGGWAQYF.

Many counts were recorded for this clonotype. The chain couples TRBV24-1 to TRBJ2-1; the match to TRBD2 covers 11 bases. With 6 bases clipped from V and 0 bases from J, the junction kept 12 bases outside the gene matches. This CDR3 is 19 amino acids long. Germline V gene lookup returns CDR1 KGHDR and CDR2 SFDVKD. The CDR3 DNA reads TGTGCCACCAGTTCAGGTCAACTAGCGGGAGCCAGCTCCTACAATGAGCAGTTCTTC. Its translation: CATSSGQLAGASSYNEQFF.

Many counts were recorded for this clonotype. DNA of the CDR3: TGTGCCAGCAGTTCCAGGACAGGGGGGCGGTTTCAGCCCCAGCATTTT. Translated: CASSSRTGGRFQPQHF. The chain couples TRBV28 to TRBJ1-5; 10 bases map to TRBD1. J gave up 6 bases and V 4 bases, and 9 bases lay outside the gene matches. The CDR3 extends over 16 amino acids. The germline CDR1 and CDR2 sequences are MDHEN and SYDVKM.

This clonotype was detected ten times or more. This chain uses TRBV6-6 with TRBJ2-3; D is uncertain. With 6 bases removed from V and 6 bases from J, the gap between germline ends came to 7 bases. Germline CDR1 and CDR2: MNHNY and SVGAGI (reference sequence). The CDR3 contains 11 residues. The CDR3: CASSRVDTQYF. The DNA of the CDR3 is TGTGCCAGCAGCCGGGTGGATACGCAGTATTTT.

This clonotype was counted at least ten times. The J gene is TRBJ2-1, the V gene TRBV7-6, with 7 bases that match TRBD2. In germline, CDR1 is SGHVS, CDR2 FNYEAQ. Trimming took 3 bases from V and 4 from J; bases not matched to a gene: 6. The CDR3 is made up of 15 amino acids. CDR3 coding DNA: TGTGCCAGCAGCTTCCCCGGGAGGCCGTACAATGAGCAGTTCTTC. It specifies CASSFPGRPYNEQFF.

There are many counts of this clonotype. This chain links TRBV6-6 with TRBJ1-1; D not resolved. The CDR3 extends over 13 amino acids. The V gene's germline CDR1 is MNHNY and CDR2 SVGAGI (reference sequence). V was shortened by 6 bases and J by 1 base, with 9 bases between the two germline ends. CDR3 in amino acids: CASRDRGNTEAFF. As DNA, the CDR3 is TGTGCCAGCAGGGACCGTGGGAACACTGAAGCTTTCTTT.

The table lists this clonotype with a few counts. The V call is TRBV19, the J call TRBJ1-2; D is possibly TRBD1 (5 bases). Trimming cost V 10 bases and J 6 bases, with 18 bases left between them. This CDR3 region has 13 residues. Germline V gives CDR1 LNHDA, CDR2 SQIVND (reference sequence). The CDR3 protein is CATLKKDSHGYTF. The CDR3 DNA is TGTGCCACCCTAAAGAAAGACAGCCATGGCTACACCTTC.